The clone carrying this TCR delta chain has a handful of counts. Its specificity is not known. This sequence is one base from a far larger clone and is likely a read error. Distinct nucleotide sequences in the sample also encode this CDR3. Sequencing covered both gamma and delta TCR chains per sample. TCRdb re-called clones from the multiplex PCR reads via CATT. The table shows 50,000 to 55,000 delta-chain clones, with roughly 2% occurring only once. The sample is drawn from a study of γδ T cells in repeated Plasmodium falciparum infection. Study in general: Age- and gender-matched Australian children served as comparison for malaria-exposed Malian children. Broader study findings: Many TCRgamma sequences overlapped between individuals in stable Vgamma9/Vdelta2+ repertoires.

Vgamma9/Vdelta2+ and Vdelta2-negative gammadelta T cells were flow-sorted from PBMC for bulk sequencing. Trimming cost V 0 bases and J 0 bases; bases outside gene matches: 34. The CDR3 spans 27 residues. The germline CDR1 and CDR2 sequences are TSWWSYY and QGS. This chain joins TRDV1 and TRDJ1; 10 positions agree with TRDD3. The material sequenced was gamma-delta T cells from blood. The clonotype comes from a pool of human donors (malaria-infected and uninfected, not separated). CDR3 in DNA: TGTGCTCTTGGGGAACTTCGATACTGGGTCCCGTTCAAATACTGGGGGATCCTGGGGGCGTACACCGATAAACTCATCTTT. It specifies CALGELRYWVPFKYWGILGAYTDKLIF.